These 20 T cell receptor beta chains came from one sample sequenced in a study of technical replicates of blood from a handful of donors. Only in-frame clones appear in the TCRdb table, and some are missing; sequencing was by immunoSEQ multiplex PCR. The sample yields tens of thousands of clones, approximately 93% seen once. The sequenced material came from T cells isolated from PBMCs. Every receptor here comes from a human donor in good health.

This sequence joins TRBV6-5 and TRBJ2-2; no firm D call. The CDR3 loop spans 14 amino acids. V was pared by 2 bases and J by 5 bases, with 9 bases between. The germline gives CDR1 MNHEY, CDR2 SVGAGI. The CDR3 reads CASSYRSGTGELFF. The CDR3 nucleotides read TGTGCCAGCAGTTACCGTTCCGGGACCGGGGAGCTGTTTTTT.

This chain connects TRBV6-5 to TRBJ2-7, with D unclear. Germline CDR1 is MNHEY and CDR2 is SVGAGI. Trimming took off 6 bases at V and 7 bases at J, with 7 bases between the two ends. The CDR3 length is 10 residues. The CDR3 region is CASRATEQYF. DNA of the CDR3: TGTGCCAGCAGGGCCACGGAGCAGTACTTC.

The V call is TRBV4-2, the J call TRBJ1-2, with 7 positions matching TRBD1. With V trimmed by 5 bases and J by 5 bases, 5 bases remained unmatched. The CDR3 covers 13 residues. Germline V lookup: CDR1 LGHNA, CDR2 YNFKEQ. This CDR3 reads CASSSRDSYGYTF. CDR3 nucleotides: TGTGCCAGCAGCTCCAGGGACAGTTATGGCTACACCTTC.

V usage is TRBV6-1 and J usage is TRBJ2-7, with unresolved D. Germline values: CDR1 MNHNS, CDR2 SASEGT. The CDR3 runs to 14 residues. The V end was cut by 3 bases, the J end by 0 bases, with 9 bases between. In DNA form, the CDR3 reads TGTGCCAGCAGTGACCTAATATTCTCCTACGAGCAGTACTTC. Its protein product is CASSDLIFSYEQYF.

V is TRBV6-5 and J is TRBJ1-2, with TRBD1 identical over 7 bases. CDR1 and CDR2 from the germline V gene are MNHEY and SVGAGI. The trim removed 2 bases at V and 4 bases at J, leaving 7 bases unmatched. This CDR3 is 15 amino acids long. Written as DNA, the CDR3 is TGTGCCAGCAGTTACGTGACAGGGTCGGGCTATGGCTACACCTTC. This sequence encodes CASSYVTGSGYGYTF.

The chain has TRBV28 and TRBJ1-1, with TRBD1 matching over 8 bases. This CDR3 region has 14 residues. J was trimmed by 7 bases and V by 11 bases; bases with no gene match: 15. Germline CDR1 MDHEN, CDR2 SYDVKM. The CDR3 is CAGKGRTGTIEAFF. The CDR3 DNA follows: TGTGCCGGAAAGGGTAGGACAGGGACAATTGAAGCTTTCTTT. The entire variable domain, with the rest obtained from reference TRBV28 and TRBJ1-1, is as follows: DVKVTQSSRYLVKRTGEKVFLECVQDMDHENMFWYRQDPGLGLRLIYFSYDVKMKEKGDIPEGYSVSREKKERFSLILESASTNQTSMYLCAGKGRTGTIEAFFGQGTRLTVV.

The rearrangement uses TRBV9 and TRBJ2-1, with 8 bases matching TRBD1. Germline CDR1 reads SGDLS; CDR2 reads YYNGEE. Trimming at V came to 3 bases and at J to 3 bases, leaving 5 bases not matched to a gene. This CDR3 spans 15 amino acids. CDR3 DNA: TGTGCCAGCAGCGCTCAGGGGGCTGGCTACAATGAGCAGTTCTTC. Amino acids: CASSAQGAGYNEQFF. Drawing the rest from reference TRBV9 and TRBJ2-1, the complete variable domain is DSGVTQTPKHLITATGQRVTLRCSPRSGDLSVYWYQQSLDQGLQFLIQYYNGEERAKGNILERFSAQQFPDLHSELNLSSLELGDSALYFCASSAQGAGYNEQFFGPGTRLTVL.

The V and J genes are TRBV27 and TRBJ2-2; TRBD2 aligns across 7 bases. The CDR3 is 16 amino acids. Germline V gene data show CDR1 as MNHEY and CDR2 as SMNVEV (reference sequence). V lost 4 bases and J lost 1; bases outside the gene matches: 6. CDR3 loop: CASSSASGVNTGELFF. The DNA for the CDR3 is TGTGCCAGCAGTTCGGCTAGCGGCGTGAACACCGGGGAGCTGTTTTTT.

The chain recombines TRBV27 with TRBJ1-2, with 9 nucleotides matching TRBD1. V was clipped by 5 bases and J by 8 bases; unmatched bases: 6. CDR3 length: 13 residues. Germline V gene data show CDR1 as MNHEY and CDR2 as SMNVEV (reference sequence). The CDR3 coding sequence is TGTGCCAGCAGTCACGACAGGGGGGGAGGCTACACCTTC. Its protein product is CASSHDRGGGYTF.

The sample holds one count of this clone. The CDR3 DNA sequence: TGTGCCAGCAGTGAATATACCCAACCAGCCAGGGGCGATACGCAGTATTTT. Its translation is CASSEYTQPARGDTQYF. The J gene is TRBJ2-3, the V gene TRBV25-1; a weak D match, TRBD1 (6 bases). V shed 0 bases and J shed 6 bases, with 19 bases lying between them. The germline V gene has CDR1 MGHDK and CDR2 SYGVNS. This CDR3 is built from 17 residues.

This chain links TRBV5-6 with TRBJ1-5; no definite D call. The CDR3 is 13 residues long. The germline gives CDR1 SGHDT, CDR2 YYEEEE. Trimming stripped 3 bases from V and 4 bases from J, with 8 bases between. The CDR3 bases are TGTGCCAGCAGCTGGGGAGGAAATCAGCCCCAGCATTTT. Its protein product is CASSWGGNQPQHF.

The J gene is TRBJ2-7, the V gene TRBV10-3; TRBD1 might be the D (5 bases). Germline V gene sequence: CDR1 ENHRY, CDR2 SYGVKD. Trimming stripped 5 bases from V and 5 bases from J, with 7 bases between. The CDR3 covers 11 residues. The CDR3 protein is CAISTGNEQYF. The CDR3 DNA is TGTGCCATCAGTACAGGTAACGAGCAGTACTTC.

The CDR3 nucleotides are TGTGCCTGGAGTAGGGACAGGGGGAAGTACGAGCAGTACTTC. Translation gives CAWSRDRGKYEQYF. The V gene is TRBV30, the J gene TRBJ2-7; TRBD1 agrees at 11 bases. CDR1 is GTSNPN and CDR2 is SVGIG in the germline V gene (reference sequence). With V trimmed by 2 bases and J by 4 bases, 4 bases remained unmatched. This CDR3 contains 14 residues.

This clone appeared a single time. The genes are TRBV2 and TRBJ1-2, with D uncertain. V was trimmed by 2 bases and J by 7 bases, leaving 11 bases between them. The CDR3 extends over 13 amino acids. Germline lookup yields CDR1 SNHLY and CDR2 FYNNEI. This chain's CDR3 is CASSENRVGGYTF. CDR3 bases: TGTGCCAGCAGTGAAAATCGGGTCGGTGGCTACACCTTC.

This sequence joins TRBV9 and TRBJ1-1, with D tentatively TRBD1 (6 bases). This CDR3 is 16 amino acids long. Germline CDR1 reads SGDLS; CDR2 reads YYNGEE. V was shortened by 3 bases and J by 3 bases, with 18 bases between the two germline ends. As DNA, the CDR3 is TGTGCCAGCAGCGCCAACAGGGACGGCTTTGACACTGAAGCTTTCTTT. It is translated as CASSANRDGFDTEAFF.

The chain links TRBV4-1 to TRBJ2-4, with D maybe TRBD2 (6 bases). CDR3 size: 17 residues. V was trimmed by 0 bases and J by 1 base, leaving 13 bases between them. Looked up from germline, CDR1 is MGHRA and CDR2 is YSYEKL. CDR3: CASSQESPGVAKNIQYF. CDR3 nucleotides: TGCGCCAGCAGCCAAGAGTCCCCGGGGGTGGCCAAAAACATTCAGTACTTC.

This chain uses TRBV5-6 with TRBJ2-7; 7 positions match TRBD1. The J segment lost 6 bases and the V segment lost 0 bases, leaving 6 bases of the junction unmatched. CDR1 SGHDT and CDR2 YYEEEE come from the germline V gene. CDR3 length: 14 residues. CDR3 residues: CASSLAYRGSEQYF. The CDR3 nucleotides are TGTGCCAGCAGCTTGGCGTACAGGGGTTCCGAGCAGTACTTC.

J is TRBJ2-7 and V is TRBV19, with TRBD2 identical over 12 bases. Per germline, CDR1 LNHDA and CDR2 SQIVND (reference sequence). Trimming took 2 bases from V and 0 from J; bases not matched to a gene: 2. This CDR3 region has 16 residues. The CDR3 nucleotides are TGTGCCAGTAGTATATCGGGACTAGCGGGCTCCTACGAGCAGTACTTC. This sequence encodes CASSISGLAGSYEQYF.

In this sample, this clone turned up once. The chain links TRBV27 to TRBJ2-1; 9 nucleotides match TRBD2. This CDR3 has 15 residues. The germline V gene has CDR1 MNHEY and CDR2 SMNVEV (reference sequence). The ends lost 7 bases at V and 3 bases at J; junction bases unmatched: 7. Written as DNA, the CDR3 is TGTGCCAGCAATTCCGGGACTAGCCTCTACAATGAGCAGTTCTTC. It specifies CASNSGTSLYNEQFF.

The gene calls are TRBV14 and TRBJ1-1; no definite D call. This CDR3 contains 14 residues. CDR1 SGHDN and CDR2 FVKESK come from the germline V gene. V lost 4 bases and J 1 base, leaving 10 bases between the germline ends. CDR3 DNA: TGTGCCAGCAGCCCGCGTGCCCAGAACACTGAAGCTTTCTTT. Protein product: CASSPRAQNTEAFF.